A selection of T cell receptor beta chains follows, all from one sample in a study of cytomegalovirus exposure and HLA in healthy donors. Sequencing used immunoSEQ multiplex PCR; TCRdb keeps in-frame clones, though not all of them. The repertoire holds 150,000 to 250,000 clones, roughly 82% seen once, with under 15% in the top ten. Sequencing used PBMCs. Receptor source: a woman younger than 45 in good health and CMV-seropositive. Each CDR3 is given with its conserved first and last residue. The D gene is left open where the match is weak. Size is omitted from some rows. Given values are once, few, many or a class for expanded clones.

cdr3_aa cdr3_nt j_call v_call d_call clone_size
CASSATPGQGVDTQYF TGTGCCAGCAGCGCCACTCCGGGACAGGGGGTCGATACGCAGTATTTT TRBJ2-3 TRBV7-9 TRBD1 .
CASSSQGVQPQHF TGTGCCAGCAGTTCCCAGGGGGTCCAGCCCCAGCATTTT TRBJ1-5 TRBV7-9 TRBD1 once
CASSQESGTPNYGYTF TGCGCCAGCAGCCAAGAATCCGGGACACCTAACTATGGCTACACCTTC TRBJ1-2 TRBV4-1 . .
CASLRTNTGELFF TGTGCCAGTCTCAGAACGAACACCGGGGAGCTGTTTTTT TRBJ2-2 TRBV6-5 . .
CASSEGSYNEQFF TGCGCCAGCAGCGAGGGCTCCTACAATGAGCAGTTCTTC TRBJ2-1 TRBV5-1 . .
CASSSRPAGSSYEQYF TGTGCCAGCAGCTCACGTCCGGCGGGCAGCTCCTACGAGCAGTACTTC TRBJ2-7 TRBV7-8 . .
CASSEWAPKSSGNTIYF TGTGCCAGCAGTGAGTGGGCACCGAAGAGCTCTGGAAACACCATATATTTT TRBJ1-3 TRBV2 . few
CATSRGGRGRRETQYF TGTGCCACCAGCAGAGGTGGGCGGGGGCGCCGAGAGACCCAGTACTTC TRBJ2-5 TRBV15 . .
CASSYTDGGGYTF TGTGCCAGCAGTTACACGGATGGAGGAGGCTACACCTTC TRBJ1-2 TRBV6-6 . few
CASSEVGEQYF TGTGCCAGCAGTGAAGTCGGCGAGCAGTACTTC TRBJ2-7 TRBV6-1 . .
CASSPQGRATNEKLFF TGTGCCAGCAGTCCCCAGGGGAGGGCAACTAATGAAAAACTGTTTTTT TRBJ1-4 TRBV6-4 . .
CASSLMGQRASGANVLTF TGTGCCAGCAGTTTAATGGGACAGCGGGCCTCTGGGGCCAACGTCCTGACTTTC TRBJ2-6 TRBV28 . .
CASSPSRQINQPQHF TGTGCCAGCAGCCCCAGTAGACAGATTAATCAGCCCCAGCATTTT TRBJ1-5 TRBV5-6 . once
CASSVGWTGGLETQYF TGTGCCAGCAGCGTAGGATGGACAGGGGGCCTAGAGACCCAGTACTTC TRBJ2-5 TRBV9 TRBD1 .
CASSLESGGGYTF TGTGCCAGCAGCTTAGAATCGGGGGGTGGCTACACCTTC TRBJ1-2 TRBV7-2 . .
CASSFRQGDVMNTEAFF TGCGCCAGCAGCTTCAGACAGGGCGACGTTATGAACACTGAAGCTTTCTTT TRBJ1-1 TRBV5-1 TRBD1 .
CATSRVQGEAFF TGTGCCACCAGCAGAGTACAGGGTGAAGCTTTCTTT TRBJ1-1 TRBV15 . .
CASGRLRGGQETQYF TGTGCCAGCGGACGCCTCCGGGGGGGCCAAGAGACCCAGTACTTC TRBJ2-5 TRBV2 TRBD2 many
CAISLAGGSYEQYF TGTGCCATCAGTCTAGCGGGAGGGTCCTACGAGCAGTACTTC TRBJ2-7 TRBV10-3 TRBD2 few
CASSSFGTGGVQETQYF TGTGCCAGCAGTTCTTTTGGGACAGGGGGAGTCCAAGAGACCCAGTACTTC TRBJ2-5 TRBV27 TRBD1 .
CASSDQIGTGVLDEQFF TGTGCCAGCAGCGATCAAATCGGGACAGGGGTTCTCGATGAGCAGTTCTTC TRBJ2-1 TRBV9 TRBD1 .
CASSPESSYNEQFF TGTGCCAGCTCACCCGAGAGCTCCTACAATGAGCAGTTCTTC TRBJ2-1 TRBV18 . .
CAWSSGQGLDEQYF TGTGCCTGGAGTTCGGGACAGGGGTTGGACGAGCAGTACTTC TRBJ2-7 TRBV30 TRBD1 .
CASSFRLAVNYEQYF TGTGCCAGCAGCTTTAGACTAGCGGTTAACTACGAGCAGTACTTC TRBJ2-7 TRBV5-6 TRBD2 .
CATSPHTLAGVNNEQFF TGTGCCACCAGCCCCCACACCCTAGCGGGAGTCAACAATGAGCAGTTCTTC TRBJ2-1 TRBV15 TRBD2 .
CSVEGSGRYNEQFF TGCAGCGTTGAAGGTAGCGGGAGGTACAATGAGCAGTTCTTC TRBJ2-1 TRBV29-1 TRBD2 .
CASSYDAGNQPQHF TGTGCCAGCAGTTACGATGCGGGTAATCAGCCCCAGCATTTT TRBJ1-5 TRBV6-5 . .
CASSSPGGAVYEQYF TGTGCCAGCAGTTCCCCAGGGGGCGCGGTCTACGAGCAGTACTTC TRBJ2-7 TRBV28 TRBD1 .
CASSLGLHASLYEQYF TGTGCCAGCAGCTTGGGACTTCACGCCTCACTATACGAGCAGTACTTC TRBJ2-7 TRBV7-2 . .
CASRLAGDHNEQFF TGTGCCAGCAGACTAGCGGGAGACCACAATGAGCAGTTCTTC TRBJ2-1 TRBV2 TRBD2 .
CASSLGDRRGAEQFF TGTGCCAGCAGCTTAGGGGACAGGAGGGGGGCTGAGCAGTTCTTC TRBJ2-1 TRBV7-2 TRBD1 few
CASKLFDSTQGGYTF TGTGCCAGCAAGCTTTTCGACAGCACTCAGGGAGGCTACACCTTC TRBJ1-2 TRBV28 . .
CASSDTSGSFNEQFF TGTGCCAGCAGCGATACTAGCGGGAGTTTCAATGAGCAGTTCTTC TRBJ2-1 TRBV25-1 TRBD2 once
CASSPGGDTDTQYF TGTGCCAGCAGCCCCGGAGGGGACACAGATACGCAGTATTTT TRBJ2-3 TRBV7-9 . .
CASSFLLLTGNEKLFF TGTGCCAGCAGCTTTCTTCTTCTGACGGGTAATGAAAAACTGTTTTTT TRBJ1-4 TRBV11-2 . .
CASSDSGTIRSTQYF TGTGCCAGCAGTGACTCCGGGACAATTAGGAGTACGCAGTATTTT TRBJ2-3 TRBV25-1 . .
CASSLGGAEGETQYF TGTGCTAGCAGCCTCGGGGGGGCGGAGGGAGAGACCCAGTACTTC TRBJ2-5 TRBV7-7 TRBD2 .
CASSVGGGSYGYTF TGTGCCAGCAGCGTAGGAGGAGGCTCCTATGGCTACACCTTC TRBJ1-2 TRBV9 . few
CATQGNTDTQYF TGTGCCACACAGGGAAACACAGATACGCAGTATTTT TRBJ2-3 TRBV19 . few
CASNPAGSGRTGEQYF TGTGCCAGCAATCCCGCGGGTAGCGGGAGAACGGGAGAGCAGTACTTC TRBJ2-7 TRBV7-9 TRBD2 .
CASSPPANNEQFF TGTGCCAGCAGCCCACCCGCGAACAATGAGCAGTTCTTC TRBJ2-1 TRBV7-3 . .